Reported below is one T cell receptor (beta chain). These data belong to a study of blood T cell repertoires in COVID-19. Study processing details: Reference gene primer amplification in the assay estimated nucleated cell counts. Data came from immunoSEQ multiplex PCR; TCRdb stores just in-frame clones and leaves some out. For V, J and clone size, that table is used; D and trimming come from the DNA. The sample shows a few hundred thousand clones, over 70% of them seen only once. The CDR3 runs to 15 residues. The TCR was taken from a woman in her 50s with acute or convalescent COVID-19. The chain links TRBV21-1 to TRBJ2-4; TRBD1, the table's D call, lacks a check against the DNA. TRBV21-1 is labeled a pseudogene. The sequenced material came from peripheral blood. CDR3 in DNA: TGTGCCAGCAAGGACAGGCGCATAGCCAAAAACATTCAGTACTTC. The encoded protein is CASKDRRIAKNIQYF.